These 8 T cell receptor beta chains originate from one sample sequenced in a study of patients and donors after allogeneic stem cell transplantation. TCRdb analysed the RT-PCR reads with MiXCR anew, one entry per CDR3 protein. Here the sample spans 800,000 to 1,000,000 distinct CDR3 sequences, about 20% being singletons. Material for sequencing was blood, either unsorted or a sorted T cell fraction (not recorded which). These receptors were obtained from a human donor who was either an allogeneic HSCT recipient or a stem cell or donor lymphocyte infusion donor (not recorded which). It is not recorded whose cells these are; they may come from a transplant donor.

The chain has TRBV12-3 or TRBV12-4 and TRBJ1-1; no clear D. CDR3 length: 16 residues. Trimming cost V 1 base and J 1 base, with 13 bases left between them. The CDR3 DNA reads TGTGCCAGCAGTTTAGGTGTGAGAGGACGGAACACTGAAGCTTTCTTT. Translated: CASSLGVRGRNTEAFF.

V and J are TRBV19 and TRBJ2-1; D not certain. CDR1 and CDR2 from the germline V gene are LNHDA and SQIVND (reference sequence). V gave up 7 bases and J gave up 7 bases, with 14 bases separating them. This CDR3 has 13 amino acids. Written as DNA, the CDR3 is TGTGCCAGTACGTCCCCGGGCGAGAATGAGCAGTTCTTC. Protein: CASTSPGENEQFF. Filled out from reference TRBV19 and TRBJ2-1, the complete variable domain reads DGGITQSPKYLFRKEGQNVTLSCEQNLNHDAMYWYRQDPGQGLRLIYYSQIVNDFQKGDIAEGYSVSREKKESFPLTVTSAQKNPTAFYLCASTSPGENEQFFGPGTRLTVL.

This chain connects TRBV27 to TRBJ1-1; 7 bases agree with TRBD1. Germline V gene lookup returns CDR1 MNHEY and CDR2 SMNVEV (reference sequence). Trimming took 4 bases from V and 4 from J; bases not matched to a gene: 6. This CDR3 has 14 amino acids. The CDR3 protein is CASSSPRGSTEAFF. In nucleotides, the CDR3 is TGTGCCAGCAGTTCACCCAGGGGGAGCACTGAAGCTTTCTTT.

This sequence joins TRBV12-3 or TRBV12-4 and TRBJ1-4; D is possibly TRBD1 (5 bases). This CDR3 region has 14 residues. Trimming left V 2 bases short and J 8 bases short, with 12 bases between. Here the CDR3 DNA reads TGTGCCAGCAGTTTAAGGGGCGTTGAGGAAAAACTGTTTTTT. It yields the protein CASSLRGVEEKLFF.

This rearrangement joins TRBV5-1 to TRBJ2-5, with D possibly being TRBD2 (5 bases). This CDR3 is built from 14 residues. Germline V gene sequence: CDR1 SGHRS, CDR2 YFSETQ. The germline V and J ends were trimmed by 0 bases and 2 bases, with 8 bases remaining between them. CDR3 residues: CASSLVTRQETQYF. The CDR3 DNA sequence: TGCGCCAGCAGCTTGGTAACTAGACAAGAGACCCAGTACTTC.

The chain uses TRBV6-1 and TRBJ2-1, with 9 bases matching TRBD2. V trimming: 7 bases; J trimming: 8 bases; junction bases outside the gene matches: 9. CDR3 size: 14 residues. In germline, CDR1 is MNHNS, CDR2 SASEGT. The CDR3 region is CASTKGLARYEQFF. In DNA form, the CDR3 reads TGTGCCAGCACCAAGGGACTAGCCCGGTATGAGCAGTTCTTC.

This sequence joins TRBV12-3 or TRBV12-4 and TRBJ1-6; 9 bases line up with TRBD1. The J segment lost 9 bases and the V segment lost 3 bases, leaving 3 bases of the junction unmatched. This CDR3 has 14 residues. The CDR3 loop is CASSFVQGASPLHF. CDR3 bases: TGTGCCAGCAGTTTCGTACAGGGGGCTTCACCCCTCCACTTT.

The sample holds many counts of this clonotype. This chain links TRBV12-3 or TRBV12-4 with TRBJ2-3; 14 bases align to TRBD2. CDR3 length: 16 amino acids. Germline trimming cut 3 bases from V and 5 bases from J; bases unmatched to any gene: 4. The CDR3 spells CASSFPGTSGRDTQYF. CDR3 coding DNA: TGTGCCAGCAGTTTCCCCGGGACTAGCGGGAGAGATACGCAGTATTTT.